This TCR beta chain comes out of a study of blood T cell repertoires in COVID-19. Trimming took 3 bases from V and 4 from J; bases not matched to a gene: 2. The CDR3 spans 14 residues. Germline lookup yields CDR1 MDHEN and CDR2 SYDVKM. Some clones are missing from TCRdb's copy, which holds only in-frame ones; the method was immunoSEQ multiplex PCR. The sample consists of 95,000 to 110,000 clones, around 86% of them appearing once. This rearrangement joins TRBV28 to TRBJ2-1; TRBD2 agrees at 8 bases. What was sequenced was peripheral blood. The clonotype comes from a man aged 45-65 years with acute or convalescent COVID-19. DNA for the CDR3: TGTGCCAGCAGTTTCCAGCGGGAGTACAATGAGCAGTTCTTC. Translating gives CASSFQREYNEQFF. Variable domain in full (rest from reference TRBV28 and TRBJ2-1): DVKVTQSSRYLVKRTGEKVFLECVQDMDHENMFWYRQDPGLGLRLIYFSYDVKMKEKGDIPEGYSVSREKKERFSLILESASTNQTSMYLCASSFQREYNEQFFGPGTRLTVL.